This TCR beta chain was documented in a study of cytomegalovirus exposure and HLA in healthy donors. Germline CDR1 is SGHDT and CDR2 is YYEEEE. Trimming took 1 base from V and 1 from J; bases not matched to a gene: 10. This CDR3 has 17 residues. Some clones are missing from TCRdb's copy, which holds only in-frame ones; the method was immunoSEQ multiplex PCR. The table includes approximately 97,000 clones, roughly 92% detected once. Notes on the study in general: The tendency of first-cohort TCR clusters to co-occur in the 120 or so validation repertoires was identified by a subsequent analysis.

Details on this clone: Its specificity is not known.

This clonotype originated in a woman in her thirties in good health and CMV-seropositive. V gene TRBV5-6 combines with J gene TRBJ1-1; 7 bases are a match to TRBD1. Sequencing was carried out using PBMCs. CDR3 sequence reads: CASSLIIVRQGNTEAFF. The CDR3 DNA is TGTGCCAGCAGCTTGATCATAGTCAGACAGGGGAACACTGAAGCTTTCTTT. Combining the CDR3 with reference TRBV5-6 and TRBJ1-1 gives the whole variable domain DAGVTQSPTHLIKTRGQQVTLRCSPKSGHDTVSWYQQALGQGPQFIFQYYEEEERQRGNFPDRFSGHQFPNYSSELNVNALLLGDSALYLCASSLIIVRQGNTEAFFGQGTRLTVV.